Following are 10 T cell receptor beta chains from one sample sequenced in a study of blood T cell repertoires in COVID-19. Measured with immunoSEQ multiplex PCR; TCRdb has only the in-frame clones, and not every one. The data show about 110,000 clones, about nine tenths seen once. Sequenced material: peripheral blood. All receptors come from a human donor in a cohort sampled during active COVID-19.

The chain joins TRBV5-4 to TRBJ1-5, with a weak D call TRBD1 (6 bases). Per germline, CDR1 SGHNT and CDR2 YYREEE (reference sequence). CDR3 length: 16 residues. Trimming pared 1 base from V and 4 bases from J, leaving 15 bases between. DNA of the CDR3: TGTGCCAGCAGCTTGAAGGGGCAGGGGAATAATCAGCCCCAGCATTTT. Amino acid sequence: CASSLKGQGNNQPQHF.

The chain carries TRBV14 and TRBJ2-3; 11 nucleotides line up with TRBD2. The CDR3 spans 18 residues. The germline V gene has CDR1 SGHDN and CDR2 FVKESK. V gave up 1 base and J gave up 2 bases; unmatched junction bases: 8. CDR3 DNA: TGTGCCAGCAGCCAAGGGCCCTCGGGACTAGCGGACACAGATACGCAGTATTTT. It is translated as CASSQGPSGLADTDTQYF.

The chain carries TRBV29-1 and TRBJ2-7, with a tentative D call TRBD2 (6 bases). This CDR3 has 13 amino acids. The germline V gene encodes CDR1 SQVTM and CDR2 ANQGSEA. V was pared by 8 bases and J by 5 bases, with 19 bases between. CDR3 in amino acids: CSTDGSAGDEQYF. The CDR3 DNA follows: TGCAGCACAGACGGATCAGCGGGTGACGAGCAGTACTTC.

The rearrangement links TRBV6-5 to TRBJ1-1; no clear D gene. The germline CDR1 and CDR2 sequences are MNHEY and SVGAGI. Between the trimmed V and J ends, which lost 2 bases and 1 base, there was a span of 8 bases. The CDR3 is 14 amino acids. CDR3 sequence (DNA): TGTGCCAGCAGTTACAGGGAGAAGAACACTGAAGCTTTCTTT. This translates into CASSYREKNTEAFF.

The chain employs TRBV11-2 and TRBJ2-1; 9 nucleotides agree with TRBD2. There are 15 residues in the CDR3. The germline gives CDR1 SGHAT, CDR2 FQNNGV. V shed 6 bases, J shed 5 bases, and the junction held 8 bases outside the gene matches. The CDR3 protein is CASRISGGDHNEQFF. The DNA for the CDR3 is TGTGCCAGCAGAATTAGCGGGGGAGACCACAATGAGCAGTTCTTC.

This chain uses TRBV27 with TRBJ1-1, with 9 bases identical to TRBD1. The CDR3 runs 15 residues. Germline V CDR1 and CDR2: MNHEY, SMNVEV (reference sequence). V gave up 8 bases and J gave up 3 bases; unmatched junction bases: 10. DNA of the CDR3: TGTGCCAGCCAGGACAGGGGCGGATCCTACACTGAAGCTTTCTTT. This gives the protein CASQDRGGSYTEAFF.

The rearrangement links TRBV9 to TRBJ2-2, with 9 bases identical to TRBD1. This CDR3 is 16 amino acids long. Germline CDR1 SGDLS, CDR2 YYNGEE. Trimming removed 3 bases from V and 7 bases from J; junction bases left unmatched: 10. The DNA of the CDR3 is TGTGCCAGCAGCGCCCGGGGACAGGGATACGGCGGGGAGCTGTTTTTT. Residues: CASSARGQGYGGELFF.

V is TRBV5-1 and J is TRBJ2-7; 11 nucleotides align to TRBD1. Germline lookup yields CDR1 SGHRS and CDR2 YFSETQ. With V trimmed by 3 bases and J by 4 bases, 3 bases remained unmatched. The CDR3 has 14 residues. CDR3 amino acids: CASSYRDRGYEQYF. The DNA of the CDR3 is TGCGCCAGCAGCTACCGGGACAGGGGGTACGAGCAGTACTTC.

V is TRBV19 and J is TRBJ2-7, with 7 bases aligning to TRBD1. The CDR3 extends over 14 amino acids. CDR1 and CDR2 from the germline V gene are LNHDA and SQIVND (reference sequence). The ends lost 3 bases at V and 4 bases at J; junction bases unmatched: 6. The CDR3 coding sequence is TGTGCCAGTAGTATGACAGGGAACAGGTACGAGCAGTACTTC. This translates into CASSMTGNRYEQYF.

V is TRBV28 and J is TRBJ2-7, with D possibly being TRBD1 (6 bases). The CDR3 length is 14 residues. V lost 6 bases and J lost 0, with 12 bases in between. Germline CDR1 and CDR2: MDHEN and SYDVKM. CDR3 coding DNA: TGTGCCAGCAGGACGGACAGTTACTCCTACGAGCAGTACTTC. Translated: CASRTDSYSYEQYF. The full variable domain, its missing parts supplied by reference TRBV28 and TRBJ2-7, is DVKVTQSSRYLVKRTGEKVFLECVQDMDHENMFWYRQDPGLGLRLIYFSYDVKMKEKGDIPEGYSVSREKKERFSLILESASTNQTSMYLCASRTDSYSYEQYFGPGTRLTVT.